Given below is one T cell receptor beta chain in context. The antigen remains unidentified. Healthy individuals who donated bone marrow served as the donors. This sample was included in a study of cytomegalovirus exposure and HLA in healthy donors. The PCR made use of 60 Vbeta and 13 Jbeta primers. Data came from immunoSEQ multiplex PCR; TCRdb stores just in-frame clones and leaves some out. The repertoire includes about 140,000 clones, roughly two thirds of them detected once, and around 1.9% sits in the top ten. Study results and limitations: TCR beta V- and J-gene trimming, according to a later analysis, was linked to a missense DCLRE1C variant. A later analysis found TCR association rates differed by HLA locus, highest for DRB1 and lowest for HLA-C. The authors considered a cluster of highly shared sequence variants likely to be a sequencing artifact.

The V end was cut by 4 bases, the J end by 6 bases, with 16 bases between. Germline CDR1 and CDR2: SGDLS and YYNGEE. The CDR3 is 15 amino acids. Source material: PBMCs. This TCR was sampled from a male donor in good health and CMV-seronegative. This chain uses TRBV9 with TRBJ2-2; tentative D call: TRBD2 (5 bases). The CDR3 here is CASSSALGSAGELFF. As DNA, the CDR3 is TGTGCCAGCAGCTCGGCGTTGGGGAGTGCCGGGGAGCTGTTTTTT.